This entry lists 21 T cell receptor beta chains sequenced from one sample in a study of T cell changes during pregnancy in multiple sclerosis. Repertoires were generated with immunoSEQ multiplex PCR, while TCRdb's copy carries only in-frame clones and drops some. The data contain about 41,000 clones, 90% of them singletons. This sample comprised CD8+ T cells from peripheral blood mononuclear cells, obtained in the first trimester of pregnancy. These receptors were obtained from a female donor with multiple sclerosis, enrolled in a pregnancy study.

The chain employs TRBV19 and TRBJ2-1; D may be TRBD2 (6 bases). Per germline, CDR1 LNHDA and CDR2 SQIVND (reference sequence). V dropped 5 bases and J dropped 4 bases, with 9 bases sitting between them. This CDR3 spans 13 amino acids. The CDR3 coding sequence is TGTGCCAGTAGTTCGGGACTTTACAATGAGCAGTTCTTC. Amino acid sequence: CASSSGLYNEQFF.

CDR3 sequence (DNA): TGTGCCAGCAGCCATGGGACGAGCGGGTTTCCAGATACGCAGTATTTT. Encoded protein: CASSHGTSGFPDTQYF. The chain recombines TRBV11-2 with TRBJ2-3, with TRBD2 as a possible D gene (6 bases). Germline CDR1 and CDR2: SGHAT and FQNNGV. V shed 5 bases and J shed 4 bases, with 19 bases lying between them. The CDR3 loop spans 16 amino acids.

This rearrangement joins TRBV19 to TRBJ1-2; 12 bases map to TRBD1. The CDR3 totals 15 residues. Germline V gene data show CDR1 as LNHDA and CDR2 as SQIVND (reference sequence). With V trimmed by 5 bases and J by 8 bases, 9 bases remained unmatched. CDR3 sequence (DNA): TGTGCCAGTAGTGCCTCCGGGACAGGGGGCGGGGGCTACACCTTC. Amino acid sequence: CASSASGTGGGGYTF. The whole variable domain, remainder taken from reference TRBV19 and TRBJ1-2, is DGGITQSPKYLFRKEGQNVTLSCEQNLNHDAMYWYRQDPGQGLRLIYYSQIVNDFQKGDIAEGYSVSREKKESFPLTVTSAQKNPTAFYLCASSASGTGGGGYTFGSGTRLTVV.

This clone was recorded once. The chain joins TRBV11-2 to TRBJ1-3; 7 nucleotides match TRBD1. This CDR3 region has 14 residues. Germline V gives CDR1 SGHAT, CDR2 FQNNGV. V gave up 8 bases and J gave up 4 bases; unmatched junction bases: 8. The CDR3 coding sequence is TGTGCCAGCGGTTACAGGGGCGAAGGAAACACCATATATTTT. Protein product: CASGYRGEGNTIYF.

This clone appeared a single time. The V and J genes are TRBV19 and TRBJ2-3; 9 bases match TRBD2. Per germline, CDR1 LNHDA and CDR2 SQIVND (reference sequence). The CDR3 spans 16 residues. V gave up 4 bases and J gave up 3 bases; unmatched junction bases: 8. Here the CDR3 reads CASSTLAGVGTDTQYF. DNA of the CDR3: TGTGCCAGTAGTACCTTAGCGGGAGTGGGAACAGATACGCAGTATTTT.

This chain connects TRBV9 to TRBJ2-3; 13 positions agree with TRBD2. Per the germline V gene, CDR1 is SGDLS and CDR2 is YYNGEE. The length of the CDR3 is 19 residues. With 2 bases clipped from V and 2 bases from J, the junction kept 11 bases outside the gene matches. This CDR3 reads CASSVSSGLAGALTDTQYF. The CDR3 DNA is TGTGCCAGCAGCGTTTCGTCCGGACTAGCGGGGGCCCTCACAGATACGCAGTATTTT.

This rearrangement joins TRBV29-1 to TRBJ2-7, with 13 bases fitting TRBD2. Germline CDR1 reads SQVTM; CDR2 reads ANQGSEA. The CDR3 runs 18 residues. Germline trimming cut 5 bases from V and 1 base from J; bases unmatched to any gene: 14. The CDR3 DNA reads TGCAGCGTTCGAGGGACTAGCGGGACACCCCTTGGTTCCTACGAGCAGTACTTC. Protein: CSVRGTSGTPLGSYEQYF.

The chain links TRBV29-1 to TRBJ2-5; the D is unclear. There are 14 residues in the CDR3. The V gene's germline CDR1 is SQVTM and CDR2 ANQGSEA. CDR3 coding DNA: TGCAGTTACCGGGTTCCGTTGGTTTCTCGGACCCAGTACTTC. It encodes CSYRVPLVSRTQYF.

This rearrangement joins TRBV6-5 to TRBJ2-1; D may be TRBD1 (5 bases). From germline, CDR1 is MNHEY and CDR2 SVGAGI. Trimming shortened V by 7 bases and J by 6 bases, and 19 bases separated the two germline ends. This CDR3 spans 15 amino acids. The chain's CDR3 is CASTAQGRRINEQFF. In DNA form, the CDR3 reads TGTGCCAGCACCGCTCAGGGTCGGCGGATCAATGAGCAGTTCTTC.

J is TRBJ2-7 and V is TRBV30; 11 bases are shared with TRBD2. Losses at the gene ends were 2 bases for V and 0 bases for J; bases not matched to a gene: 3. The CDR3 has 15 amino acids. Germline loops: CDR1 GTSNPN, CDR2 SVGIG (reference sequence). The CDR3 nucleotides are TGTGCCTGGAGTTCTAGCGGGAGGAGCTCCTACGAGCAGTACTTC. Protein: CAWSSSGRSSYEQYF.

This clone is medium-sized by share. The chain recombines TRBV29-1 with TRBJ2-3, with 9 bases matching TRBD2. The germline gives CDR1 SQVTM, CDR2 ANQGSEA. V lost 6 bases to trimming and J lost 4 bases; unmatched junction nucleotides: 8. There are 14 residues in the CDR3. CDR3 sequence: CSVGIAGVADTQYF. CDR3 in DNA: TGCAGCGTCGGGATAGCGGGAGTGGCAGATACGCAGTATTTT.

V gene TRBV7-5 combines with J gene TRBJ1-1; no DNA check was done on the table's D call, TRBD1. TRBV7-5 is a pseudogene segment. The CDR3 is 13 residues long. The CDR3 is CASSDPWATEAFF. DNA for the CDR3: TGTGCCAGCAGTGACCCTTGGGCCACTGAAGCTTTCTTT.

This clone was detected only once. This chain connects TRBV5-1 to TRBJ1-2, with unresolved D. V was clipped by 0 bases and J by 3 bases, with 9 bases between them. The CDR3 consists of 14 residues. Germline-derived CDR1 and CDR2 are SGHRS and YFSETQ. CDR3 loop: CASSLGTDHYGYTF. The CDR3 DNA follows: TGCGCCAGCAGCTTGGGCACAGACCACTATGGCTACACCTTC.

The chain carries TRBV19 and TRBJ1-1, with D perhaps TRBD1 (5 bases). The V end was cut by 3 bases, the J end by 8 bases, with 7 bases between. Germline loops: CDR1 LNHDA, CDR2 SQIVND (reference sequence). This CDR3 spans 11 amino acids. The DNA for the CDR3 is TGTGCCAGTAGTATGGGACTAGAAGCTTTCTTT. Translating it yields CASSMGLEAFF.

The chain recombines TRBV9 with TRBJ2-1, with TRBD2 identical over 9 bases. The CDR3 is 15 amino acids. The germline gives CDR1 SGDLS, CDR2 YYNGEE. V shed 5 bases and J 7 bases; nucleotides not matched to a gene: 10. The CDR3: CASSGGGAGGNEQFF. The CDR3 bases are TGTGCCAGCAGTGGAGGCGGGGCGGGGGGGAATGAGCAGTTCTTC.

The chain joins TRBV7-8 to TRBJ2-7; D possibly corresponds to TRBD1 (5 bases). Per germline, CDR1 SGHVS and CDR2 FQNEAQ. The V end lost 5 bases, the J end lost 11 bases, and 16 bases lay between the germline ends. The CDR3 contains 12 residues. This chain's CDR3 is CASSVRDLGEYF. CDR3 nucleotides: TGTGCCAGCAGCGTCCGTGACCTAGGGGAGTACTTC.

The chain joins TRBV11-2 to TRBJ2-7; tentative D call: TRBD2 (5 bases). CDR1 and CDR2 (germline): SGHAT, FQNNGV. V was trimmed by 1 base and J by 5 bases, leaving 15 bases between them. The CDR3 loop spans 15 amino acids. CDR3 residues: CASSLGGLGTNEQYF. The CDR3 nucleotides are TGTGCCAGCAGCTTAGGAGGGCTGGGTACTAACGAGCAGTACTTC.

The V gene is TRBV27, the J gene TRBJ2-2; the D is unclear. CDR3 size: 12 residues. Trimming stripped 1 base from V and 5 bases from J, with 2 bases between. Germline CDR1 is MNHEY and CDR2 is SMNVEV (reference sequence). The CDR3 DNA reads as TGTGCCAGCAGTTTATTAACCGGGGAGCTGTTTTTT. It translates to CASSLLTGELFF.

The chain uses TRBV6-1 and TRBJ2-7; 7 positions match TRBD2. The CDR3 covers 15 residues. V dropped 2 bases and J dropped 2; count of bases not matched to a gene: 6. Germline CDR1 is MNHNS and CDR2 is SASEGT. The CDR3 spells CASSEWARGAYEQYF. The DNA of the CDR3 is TGTGCCAGCAGTGAATGGGCACGGGGGGCCTACGAGCAGTACTTC.

CDR3 amino acids: CASSGSGGQETQYF. DNA for the CDR3: TGTGCCAGCAGCGGGTCCGGGGGCCAAGAGACCCAGTACTTC. The chain has TRBV7-9 and TRBJ2-5, with TRBD2 as a possible D gene (6 bases). The germline V gene has CDR1 SEHNR and CDR2 FQNEAQ (reference sequence). The CDR3 loop spans 14 amino acids. Trimming stripped 5 bases from V and 1 base from J, with 11 bases between.

The CDR3 nucleotides are TGTGCCAGCAGCCCCGTTCCTCAGGGGGTCGGCACAGATACGCAGTATTTT. Translated, it gives CASSPVPQGVGTDTQYF. The chain joins TRBV9 to TRBJ2-3; TRBD1 matches at 7 bases. The germline gives CDR1 SGDLS, CDR2 YYNGEE. V lost 4 bases and J lost 1; bases outside the gene matches: 12. This CDR3 has 17 amino acids.